This T cell receptor beta chain derives from a study of T cell changes during pregnancy in multiple sclerosis (dated by TCRdb to the late 2010s). Regarding the complete study: In women with multiple sclerosis, the researchers looked at how the T cell repertoire shifted as pregnancy progressed.

The germline V gene provides CDR1 SGHRS and CDR2 YFSETQ. The CDR3, from cysteine to phenylalanine, totals 12 residues. Just CDR3 DNA is preserved here, 36 bases in frame from base 1. V is pared back by 3 bases and J by 7 bases, with 11 bases lying between the germline termini. Notes on this clone: Which antigen it targets is not known. Base quality data are lacking; no much larger clone is found one base away.

Receptors were amplified or captured by the immunoSEQ multiplex PCR assay. This is the immuneACCESS table as TCRdb keeps it, with only in-frame sequences that have V and J called. A part of the clones is gone; compared with another copy, unresolved V genes explain less than half, and the rest is unexplained. The sample yields about 44,000 clones; about nine tenths were counted once. The ten largest account for more than 0.9% of the sample. The sample here was CD4+ T cells from peripheral blood mononuclear cells, taken after pregnancy. This sequence uses TRBV5-1 and TRBJ2-7; a tentative D match to TRBD2 spans 5 bases. This receptor was obtained from a female donor with multiple sclerosis, enrolled in a pregnancy study. The CDR3 protein sequence reads: CASSWTGSEQYF. The sequenced DNA: TGCGCCAGCAGCTGGACTGGGAGTGAGCAGTACTTC.